The clone carrying this TCR beta chain was recorded a few times. Using immunoSEQ multiplex PCR, the repertoire was profiled, and TCRdb retains in-frame clones only, with some absent. In the table there are hundreds of thousands of clones, over 65% of which are singletons. The CDR3 extends over 15 amino acids. V was pared by 2 bases and J by 2 bases, with 12 bases between. Germline V gene lookup returns CDR1 KGHSH and CDR2 LQKENI. The data belong to a study of cytotoxic CD8 clonotypes in ibrutinib-treated CLL. At the level of the study: Samples yielded averages of some 240,000 productive templates and almost 95,000 productive rearrangements.

The sequence was obtained from a human donor with chronic lymphocytic leukemia. The gene calls are TRBV18 and TRBJ1-2; D call uncertain. Sequencing used PBMCs, obtained after 12 months of ibrutinib treatment. The CDR3 is CASSPSPPPNYGYTF. CDR3 sequence (DNA): TGTGCCAGCTCACCATCCCCACCGCCCAACTATGGCTACACCTTC. The full variable domain, in which reference TRBV18 and TRBJ1-2 provide the parts outside the CDR3, is NAGVMQNPRHLVRRRGQEARLRCSPMKGHSHVYWYRQLPEEGLKFMVYLQKENIIDESGMPKERFSAEFPKEGPSILRIQQVVRGDSAAYFCASSPSPPPNYGYTFGSGTRLTVV.